The 10 T cell receptor beta chains presented below share a single source sample, sequenced in a study of graft-versus-host responses after intestinal transplantation. Only in-frame clones appear in the TCRdb table, and some are missing; sequencing was by immunoSEQ multiplex PCR. Of some 100,000 clones listed, less than 95% were seen once; the top ten hold approximately 0.069%. Their target antigens are unknown. Sequencing used unstimulated CD8+ T cells sorted from spleen or lymph node cells, obtained before transplant. All receptors derive from a human donor who was the organ donor for an intestinal transplant.

The rearrangement links TRBV5-4 to TRBJ2-7, with 7 bases that match TRBD2. With V trimmed by 4 bases and J by 0 bases, 7 bases remained unmatched. Looked up from germline, CDR1 is SGHNT and CDR2 is YYREEE (reference sequence). CDR3 length equals 15 residues. The CDR3 DNA sequence: TGTGCCAGCAGCATCCCTAGCGGCAGCTCCTACGAGCAGTACTTC. It codes for CASSIPSGSSYEQYF.

This clone was detected once. The chain joins TRBV2 to TRBJ1-1; no clear D gene. Trimming took off 8 bases at V and 0 bases at J, with 16 bases between the two ends. Germline V gives CDR1 SNHLY, CDR2 FYNNEI. The CDR3 runs 15 residues. CDR3 DNA sequence: TGTGCCAGCCTGATTGGTGGCAGGATGAACACTGAAGCTTTCTTT. Translation: CASLIGGRMNTEAFF.

The chain combines TRBV5-1 with TRBJ2-3, with D perhaps TRBD1 (6 bases). The CDR3 spans 15 residues. Germline CDR1 and CDR2: SGHRS and YFSETQ. V lost 4 bases and J lost 0, with 12 bases in between. The CDR3 region is CASSRGSLSTDTQYF. The DNA of the CDR3 is TGCGCCAGCAGCAGGGGGAGTTTGAGCACAGATACGCAGTATTTT.

The chain combines TRBV27 with TRBJ1-2; perhaps TRBD1 as D (5 bases). This CDR3 has 13 residues. Trimming removed 6 bases from V and 2 bases from J, with 10 bases in between. Germline CDR1 and CDR2: MNHEY and SMNVEV (reference sequence). Here the CDR3 reads CASSPGGNYGYTF. The DNA of the CDR3 is TGTGCCAGCAGCCCGGGGGGGAACTATGGCTACACCTTC.

The chain links TRBV14 to TRBJ1-2, with D possibly matching TRBD1 (6 bases). This CDR3 has 17 residues. CDR1 is SGHDN and CDR2 is FVKESK in the germline V gene. V was clipped by 0 bases and J by 0 bases, with 14 bases between them. The CDR3 coding sequence is TGTGCCAGCAGCCAAGAAGGGGGGGGTTTGTCTAACTATGGCTACACCTTC. It is translated as CASSQEGGGLSNYGYTF.

The V gene is TRBV5-1, the J gene TRBJ2-2; 8 bases align to TRBD1. V lost 4 bases to trimming and J lost 0 bases; unmatched junction nucleotides: 5. The CDR3 has 16 residues. Germline CDR1 is SGHRS and CDR2 is YFSETQ. The CDR3 loop reads CASSPWDRSNTGELFF. DNA for the CDR3: TGCGCCAGCAGCCCCTGGGACAGGTCGAACACCGGGGAGCTGTTTTTT.

The chain couples TRBV19 to TRBJ2-1, with TRBD2 identical over 11 bases. This CDR3 region has 15 residues. V gave up 3 bases and J gave up 7 bases; unmatched junction bases: 5. Germline CDR1 is LNHDA and CDR2 is SQIVND (reference sequence). CDR3 protein: CASSISGGALNEQFF. CDR3 nucleotide sequence: TGTGCCAGTAGTATTAGCGGGGGGGCCTTGAATGAGCAGTTCTTC.

The chain is built from TRBV30 and TRBJ2-7; 10 nucleotides match TRBD1. Germline-derived CDR1 and CDR2 are GTSNPN and SVGIG (reference sequence). After removal of 8 bases from V and 5 bases from J, the junction contained 3 bases not matched to a gene. This CDR3 is built from 11 residues. The CDR3 nucleotides read TGTGCCGGGACAGGGGCCCACGAGCAGTACTTC. The encoded protein is CAGTGAHEQYF.

V usage is TRBV18 and J usage is TRBJ1-1, with 8 bases matching TRBD1. V shed 5 bases and J 1 base; nucleotides not matched to a gene: 3. The CDR3 totals 14 residues. The V gene's germline CDR1 is KGHSH and CDR2 LQKENI. The CDR3 region is CASSRDRRNTEAFF. The DNA of the CDR3 is TGTGCCAGCTCAAGGGACAGGAGGAACACTGAAGCTTTCTTT.

V is TRBV4-2 and J is TRBJ1-5, with TRBD1 identical over 10 bases. CDR3 length equals 17 residues. Germline V gene sequence: CDR1 LGHNA, CDR2 YNFKEQ. V shed 0 bases and J 9 bases; nucleotides not matched to a gene: 11. The CDR3 protein is CASSQDHSRTGGLPQHF. CDR3 coding DNA: TGTGCCAGCAGCCAAGATCATTCTAGGACAGGGGGTTTGCCCCAGCATTTT.